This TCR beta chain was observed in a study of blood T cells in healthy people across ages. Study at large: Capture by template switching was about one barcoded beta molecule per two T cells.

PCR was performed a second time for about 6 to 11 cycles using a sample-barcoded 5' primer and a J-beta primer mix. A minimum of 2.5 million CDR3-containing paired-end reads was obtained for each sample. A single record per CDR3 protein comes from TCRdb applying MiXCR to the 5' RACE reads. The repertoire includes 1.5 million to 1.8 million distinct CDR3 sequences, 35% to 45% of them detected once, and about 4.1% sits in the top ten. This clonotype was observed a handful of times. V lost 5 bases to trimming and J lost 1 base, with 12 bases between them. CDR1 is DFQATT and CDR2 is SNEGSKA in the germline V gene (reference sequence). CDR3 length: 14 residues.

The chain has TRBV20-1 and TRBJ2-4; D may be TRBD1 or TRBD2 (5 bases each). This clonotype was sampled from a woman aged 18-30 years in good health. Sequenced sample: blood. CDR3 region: CSACRDAAKNIQYF. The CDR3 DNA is TGCAGTGCTTGCCGGGACGCCGCCAAAAACATTCAGTACTTC.